This note documents a single TCR beta chain sequence. What it recognizes is unknown. The data are from a study of shared clonotypes between healthy human individuals. Points from the study as a whole: Represented genetic and exposure-history diversity was restricted by having few donors.

Germline lookup yields CDR1 MNHNS and CDR2 SASEGT. Trimming took off 1 base at V and 5 bases at J, with 8 bases between the two ends. There are 13 residues in the CDR3. Here immunoSEQ multiplex PCR was the method, and the copy in TCRdb shows in-frame clones only, minus some. The sample carries approximately 1,000,000 clones, 70% to 80% recorded once. The sequence came from a man younger than 30 in good health. Some clones in this sample may be carry-over from other donors' samples. Sequenced material: memory CD4+ T cells from PBMCs. The sample's subset: CD45RA-negative fraction. The rearrangement links TRBV6-1 to TRBJ1-2, with D possibly being TRBD1 (5 bases). The chain's CDR3 is CASSEGAGYGYTF. The CDR3 nucleotides are TGTGCCAGCAGTGAAGGGGCAGGGTATGGCTACACCTTC.